These 27 T cell receptor beta chains came from one sample sequenced in a study of CXCR3 chemokines and chemotherapy response in bladder cancer. TCRdb recomputed calls from the PCR reads with MiXCR, one row per CDR3 protein. Counted here are about 5,000 distinct CDR3 sequences, 13% to 15% occurring once; the ten biggest clones make up around 10%. Sampling took place from a patient whose treatment included neoadjuvant chemotherapy. The receptors come from a human donor with bladder cancer that responded to neoadjuvant chemotherapy.

This clonotype is classed as medium-sized (0.01 to 0.1%). The chain uses TRBV27 and TRBJ1-1, with TRBD1 as a possible D gene (5 bases). The CDR3 is 15 residues long. CDR1 and CDR2 (germline): MNHEY, SMNVEV (reference sequence). Trimming cost V 5 bases and J 0 bases, with 13 bases left between them. The CDR3 region has the DNA TGTGCCAGCAGTCTGCGGGGACCCATGAACACTGAAGCTTTCTTT. Its translation is CASSLRGPMNTEAFF.

This clonotype has ten or more counts. For the CDR3, the DNA is TGTGCCAGCAGCTTCCCCCCCGCGGCGGGTGAGCAGTTCTTC. It codes for CASSFPPAAGEQFF. The rearrangement links TRBV5-4 to TRBJ2-1, with D perhaps TRBD2 (5 bases). This CDR3 is built from 14 residues. CDR1 is SGHNT and CDR2 is YYREEE in the germline V gene (reference sequence). V was clipped by 2 bases and J by 9 bases, with 15 bases between them.

By share, this clonotype counts as medium-sized. This chain links TRBV29-1 with TRBJ2-3; 7 nucleotides match TRBD1. This CDR3 contains 13 residues. From germline, CDR1 is SQVTM and CDR2 ANQGSEA. Trimming removed 7 bases from V and 0 bases from J; junction bases left unmatched: 4. The CDR3 loop is CSARGQSTDTQYF. The CDR3 region has the DNA TGCAGCGCTCGGGGACAGAGCACAGATACGCAGTATTTT.

In regard to this clonotype: This sequence is one base from a far larger clone and is likely a read error. The chain recombines TRBV6-1 with TRBJ1-2; no definite D call. The CDR3 is 13 residues long. Germline assignment: CDR1 MNHNS and CDR2 SASEGT. The V and J ends lost 10 bases and 0 bases respectively, with 12 bases between them. The CDR3 nucleotides are TGTGCCATCAATTTGGACCCTAACTATGGCTACACCTTC. Its translation is CAINLDPNYGYTF.

The V gene is TRBV14, the J gene TRBJ1-1, with unresolved D. Trimming cost V 5 bases and J 0 bases, with 7 bases left between them. The CDR3 loop spans 13 amino acids. Per the germline V gene, CDR1 is SGHDN and CDR2 is FVKESK. CDR3 amino acids: CASSSRVNTEAFF. The CDR3 coding sequence is TGTGCCAGCAGCTCTAGGGTGAACACTGAAGCTTTCTTT.

About this clonotype: It is likely a read error: a sequence one base away is far more abundant. This chain uses TRBV5-4 with TRBJ2-7, with 9 bases matching TRBD1. The J call may be in error: the DNA end matches TRBJ2-4 better. The CDR3 totals 14 residues. Germline V gene sequence: CDR1 SGHNT, CDR2 YYREEE (reference sequence). CDR3 in amino acids: CASRGTGWGNIQYF. In DNA, the CDR3 is TGTGCCTCCAGAGGGACAGGGTGGGGGAACATTCAGTACTTC.

Points on this clonotype: The likely explanation is a read error, given a far larger clone one base away. The rearrangement joins TRBV7-2 to TRBJ2-7; 15 bases line up with TRBD2. Trimming removed 5 bases from V and 7 bases from J; junction bases left unmatched: 12. This CDR3 has 17 amino acids. Germline loops: CDR1 SGHTA, CDR2 FQGNSA. In DNA form, the CDR3 reads TGTGCCAGCAGCCTTATTGGACTAGCGGGAGGGGGGAATGAGCAGTACTTC. Its protein is CASSLIGLAGGGNEQYF.

This clonotype occurred many times. The J gene is TRBJ1-4, the V gene TRBV12-3 or TRBV12-4; D may be TRBD1 (5 bases). The CDR3 has 14 amino acids. V lost 6 bases to trimming and J lost 8 bases, with 16 bases between them. The CDR3 loop is CASRYRDRGEKLFF. For the CDR3, the DNA is TGTGCCAGCAGATACCGGGACCGCGGAGAAAAACTGTTTTTT.

Note on this clonotype: A far larger clone is one base from this, pointing to a likely read error. This chain connects TRBV24-1 to TRBJ2-5; 9 nucleotides match TRBD2. V lost 11 bases, J lost 6 bases, and 15 bases stayed unmatched. Germline-derived CDR1 and CDR2 are KGHDR and SFDVKD. The CDR3 extends over 15 amino acids. Here the CDR3 reads CASKDGAREGKTQYF. The CDR3 DNA sequence: TGTGCCAGCAAGGATGGGGCGCGGGAGGGAAAGACCCAGTACTTC.

In this sample, this clonotype is medium-sized. The rearrangement uses TRBV6-1 and TRBJ2-2; D not resolved. The ends were cut back, 10 bases at V and 5 bases at J, with 5 bases in the middle. CDR1 and CDR2 from the germline V gene are MNHNS and SASEGT. The CDR3 is 10 residues long. CDR3 residues: CAIRTGELFF. The CDR3 DNA reads as TGTGCCATTCGAACCGGGGAGCTGTTTTTT.

In this sample, this clonotype is medium-sized. J is TRBJ2-1 and V is TRBV6-2 or TRBV6-3, with TRBD2 matching over 12 bases. Germline values: CDR1 MNHEY, CDR2 SVGEGT. The CDR3 sequence is 18 residues long. J gave up 9 bases and V 0 bases, and 12 bases lay outside the gene matches. In nucleotides, the CDR3 is TGTGCCAGCAGTTACTCGCGTACTAGCGGGAGGCCAAGGAGTGAGCAGTTCTTC. This translates into CASSYSRTSGRPRSEQFF.

CDR3 nucleotide sequence: TGCAGTGCCCCTTCAGGGGCCGAGCAGTACTTC. It is translated as CSAPSGAEQYF. The rearrangement joins TRBV20-1 to TRBJ2-7; TRBD1 might be the D (6 bases). Looked up from germline, CDR1 is DFQATT and CDR2 is SNEGSKA (reference sequence). V lost 6 bases to trimming and J lost 6 bases, with 12 bases between them. This CDR3 spans 11 amino acids.

This clonotype is medium-sized by share. This sequence joins TRBV10-3 and TRBJ2-3; 9 bases align to TRBD2. The CDR3 length is 20 residues. With V trimmed by 0 bases and J by 2 bases, 15 bases remained unmatched. Germline assignment: CDR1 ENHRY and CDR2 SYGVKD. The CDR3 sequence is CAISESKFRNSGGATDTQYF. CDR3 coding DNA: TGTGCCATCAGTGAGTCAAAGTTCAGGAATAGCGGGGGAGCCACAGATACGCAGTATTTT.

This clonotype was seen repeatedly, ten times or more. The CDR3 DNA reads TGTGCCAGCAGTTTTAGGGAGACCCAGTACTTC. Translated, it gives CASSFRETQYF. The V and J genes are TRBV12-3 or TRBV12-4 and TRBJ2-5, with D hard to call. The CDR3 is 11 residues long. V lost 3 bases and J lost 5, with 4 bases in between.

This clonotype was counted a few times. The rearrangement joins TRBV14 to TRBJ1-2; 8 positions match TRBD1. Per germline, CDR1 SGHDN and CDR2 FVKESK. Trimming cost V 3 bases and J 0 bases; bases outside gene matches: 6. This CDR3 comprises 16 residues. The CDR3 DNA sequence: TGTGCCAGCAGCCAGGCGGACAGGGAAGCTAACTATGGCTACACCTTC. Translated: CASSQADREANYGYTF.

This clonotype was seen a few times. This chain connects TRBV20-1 to TRBJ2-5; D gene unclear. CDR1 is DFQATT and CDR2 is SNEGSKA in the germline V gene (reference sequence). With 4 bases removed from V and 5 bases from J, the gap between germline ends came to 14 bases. The CDR3 spans 13 residues. The CDR3 coding sequence is TGCAGTGCTATAGAGTTGGGTAGGGAGACCCAGTACTTC. This codes for CSAIELGRETQYF.

Relative to its sample, this clonotype is medium-sized. J is TRBJ2-3 and V is TRBV19; tentatively, D is TRBD1 (6 bases). The CDR3 totals 15 residues. V shed 8 bases and J shed 1 base, with 16 bases lying between them. Germline CDR1 is LNHDA and CDR2 is SQIVND (reference sequence). The CDR3 DNA reads as TGTGCCAGTTCTCAGGGGCTCTGGGGCACAGATACGCAGTATTTT. Its translation: CASSQGLWGTDTQYF.

The sample holds many counts of this clonotype. The chain links TRBV12-5 to TRBJ1-4; maybe TRBD1 (5 bases). V was clipped by 5 bases and J by 5 bases, with 15 bases between them. The CDR3 totals 15 residues. Per germline, CDR1 LGHNT and CDR2 FRNRAP. The CDR3 nucleotides are TGTGCTAGTGGTCCCCAGGGTGCGTCAAATGAAAAACTGTTTTTT. Amino acid sequence: CASGPQGASNEKLFF. Full variable domain (missing parts from reference TRBV12-5 and TRBJ1-4): DARVTQTPRHKVTEMGQEVTMRCQPILGHNTVFWYRQTMMQGLELLAYFRNRAPLDDSGMPKDRFSAEMPDATLATLKIQPSEPRDSAVYFCASGPQGASNEKLFFGSGTQLSVL.

In its sample, this clonotype was seen many times. The rearrangement uses TRBV12-3 or TRBV12-4 and TRBJ2-1; D perhaps matches TRBD1 (6 bases). With 5 bases removed from V and 12 bases from J, the gap between germline ends came to 26 bases. CDR3 length equals 16 residues. The CDR3 spells CASSLGLGLDQGGQFF. CDR3 bases: TGTGCCAGCAGTCTAGGACTGGGCCTAGACCAAGGGGGGCAGTTCTTC.

This clonotype is labeled as medium-sized (0.01 to 0.1%). The chain recombines TRBV6-1 with TRBJ2-4; D may be TRBD1 (7 bases). This CDR3 has 19 amino acids. CDR1 and CDR2 (germline): MNHNS, SASEGT. Trimming cost V 3 bases and J 0 bases, with 21 bases left between them. The CDR3 sequence: CASSEEAGQSKLAKNIQYF. CDR3 DNA sequence: TGTGCCAGCAGTGAGGAGGCGGGACAGAGTAAGCTAGCCAAAAACATTCAGTACTTC.

Here the CDR3 DNA reads TGTGCCAGCAGCTTAGCCGGAGGATATGGCTACACCTTC. It yields the protein CASSLAGGYGYTF. The chain is built from TRBV7-9 and TRBJ1-2, with unresolved D. Germline V gives CDR1 SEHNR, CDR2 FQNEAQ (reference sequence). Trimming stripped 0 bases from V and 5 bases from J, with 7 bases between. CDR3 length: 13 residues.

To note about this clonotype: With only one base between it and a far larger clone, this is likely a read error. This chain joins TRBV6-1 and TRBJ2-3; 8 bases fit TRBD2. The CDR3 loop spans 14 amino acids. Germline values: CDR1 MNHNS, CDR2 SASEGT. The J segment lost 1 base and the V segment lost 4 bases, leaving 1 base of the junction unmatched. CDR3: CASSGAGGTDTQYF. The CDR3 DNA sequence: TGTGCCAGCAGTGGAGCGGGAGGCACAGATACGCAGTATTTT.

This clonotype is medium-sized in the sample. Sequence at one end of the junction differs from germline and may be a read error. The chain carries TRBV15 and TRBJ2-1; a possible D gene is TRBD1 (6 bases). Germline assignment: CDR1 LNHNV and CDR2 YYDKDF (reference sequence). The CDR3 extends over 13 amino acids. CDR3 residues: CATSRVVGGSFLF. The CDR3 region has the DNA TGTGCCACCAGCAGAGTAGTAGGGGGTAGCTTCCTCTTC.

This clonotype is termed medium-sized (0.01 to 0.1%). The chain combines TRBV18 with TRBJ1-5; 7 nucleotides line up with TRBD1. Per germline, CDR1 KGHSH and CDR2 LQKENI. This CDR3 is built from 16 residues. With V trimmed by 0 bases and J by 3 bases, 5 bases remained unmatched. The CDR3 loop is CASSPPTGRVNQPQHF. CDR3 nucleotides: TGTGCCAGCTCACCACCGACAGGGCGAGTCAATCAGCCCCAGCATTTT.

This clonotype counts as medium-sized. The chain recombines TRBV11-1 with TRBJ2-7; D is undetermined. Germline loops: CDR1 SGHAT, CDR2 FQDESV (reference sequence). The CDR3 is made up of 13 amino acids. The V gene lost 2 bases and the J gene lost 6 bases, with 11 bases spanning the gap. In DNA form, the CDR3 reads TGTGCCAGCAGCTTAATTAGCCACCCCGAGCAGTACTTC. This gives the protein CASSLISHPEQYF.

J is TRBJ2-5 and V is TRBV7-2, with 10 bases identical to TRBD2. With V trimmed by 9 bases and J by 0 bases, 7 bases remained unmatched. This CDR3 is 15 amino acids long. CDR1 and CDR2 from the germline V gene are SGHTA and FQGNSA. CDR3 residues: CARGTSDPYQETQYF. The DNA for the CDR3 is TGTGCCAGAGGGACTAGCGACCCGTACCAAGAGACCCAGTACTTC.

Many counts were recorded for this clonotype. The chain links TRBV12-3 or TRBV12-4 to TRBJ2-5; 12 bases map to TRBD1. V was clipped by 3 bases and J by 5 bases; unmatched bases: 4. The CDR3 is 15 residues long. CDR3 loop: CASSLGTGGWETQYF. The CDR3 DNA sequence: TGTGCCAGCAGTTTGGGGACAGGGGGCTGGGAGACCCAGTACTTC.